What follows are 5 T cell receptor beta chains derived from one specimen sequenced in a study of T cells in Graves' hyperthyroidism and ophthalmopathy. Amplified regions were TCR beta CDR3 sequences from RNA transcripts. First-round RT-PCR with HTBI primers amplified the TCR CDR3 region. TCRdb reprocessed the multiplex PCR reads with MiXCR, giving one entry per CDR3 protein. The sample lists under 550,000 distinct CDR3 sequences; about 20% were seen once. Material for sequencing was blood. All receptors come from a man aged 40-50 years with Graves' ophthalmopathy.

As DNA, the CDR3 is TGTGCCAGCACACAACAGCCGGGATCCTTATACGAGCAGTACTTC. It encodes CASTQQPGSLYEQYF. This chain links TRBV27 with TRBJ2-7; D possibly corresponds to TRBD2 (5 bases). This CDR3 is built from 15 residues. V shed 7 bases and J shed 4 bases, with 20 bases lying between them. CDR1 is MNHEY, CDR2 SMNVEV, per germline (reference sequence).

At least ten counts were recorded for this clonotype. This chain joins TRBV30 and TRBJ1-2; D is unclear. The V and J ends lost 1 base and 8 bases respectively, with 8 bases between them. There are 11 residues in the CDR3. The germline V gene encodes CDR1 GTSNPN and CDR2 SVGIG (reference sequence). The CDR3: CAWSGGGGYTF. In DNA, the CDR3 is TGTGCCTGGAGTGGAGGCGGGGGCTACACCTTC.

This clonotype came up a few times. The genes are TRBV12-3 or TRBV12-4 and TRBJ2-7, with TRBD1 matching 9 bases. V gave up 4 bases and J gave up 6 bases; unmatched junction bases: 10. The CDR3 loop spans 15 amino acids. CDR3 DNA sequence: TGTGCCAGCAGTTACAGGACAGGGGCGATTAGCGAGCAGTACTTC. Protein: CASSYRTGAISEQYF.

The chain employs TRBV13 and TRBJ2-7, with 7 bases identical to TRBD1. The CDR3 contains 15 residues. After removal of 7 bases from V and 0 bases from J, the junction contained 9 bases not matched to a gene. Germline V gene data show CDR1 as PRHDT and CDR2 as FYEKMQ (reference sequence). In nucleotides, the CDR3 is TGTGCCAGCACCCCACCCGCAGGGGGCTCCTACGAGCAGTACTTC. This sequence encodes CASTPPAGGSYEQYF.

The CDR3 sequence: CSVELDRGSYEQYF. The CDR3 DNA sequence: TGCAGCGTTGAATTGGACAGGGGCTCCTACGAGCAGTACTTC. The chain uses TRBV29-1 and TRBJ2-7, with TRBD1 matching 9 bases. The CDR3 sequence is 14 residues long. V lost 2 bases and J lost 0; bases outside the gene matches: 2. Germline V gene lookup returns CDR1 SQVTM and CDR2 ANQGSEA.